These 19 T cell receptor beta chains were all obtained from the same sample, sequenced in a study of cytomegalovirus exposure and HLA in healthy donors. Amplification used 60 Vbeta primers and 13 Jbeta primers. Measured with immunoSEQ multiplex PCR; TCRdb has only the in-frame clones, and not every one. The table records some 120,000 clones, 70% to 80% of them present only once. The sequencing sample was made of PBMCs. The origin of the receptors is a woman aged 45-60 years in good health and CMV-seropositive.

DNA for the CDR3: TGTGCCAGCAGCTTAGGCGGTCTCTACGAGCAGTACTTC. Translating gives CASSLGGLYEQYF. This chain connects TRBV11-2 to TRBJ2-7; D ambiguous. Germline CDR1 SGHAT, CDR2 FQNNGV. Trimming took 1 base from V and 3 from J, leaving 7 bases between them. The CDR3 sequence is 13 residues long.

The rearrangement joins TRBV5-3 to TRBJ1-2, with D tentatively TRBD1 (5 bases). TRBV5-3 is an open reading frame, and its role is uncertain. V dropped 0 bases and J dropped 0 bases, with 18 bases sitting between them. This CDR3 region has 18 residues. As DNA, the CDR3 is TGTGCCAGAAGCTTGGATCGGCAGGGTCGGGGGACTAACTATGGCTACACCTTC. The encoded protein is CARSLDRQGRGTNYGYTF.

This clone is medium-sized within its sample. Here the CDR3 DNA reads TGTGCCAGCAGCCAACAGGGGGCGACCGTTCTGCCCCAGCATTTT. Its translation: CASSQQGATVLPQHF. The chain joins TRBV7-2 to TRBJ1-5; 9 bases fit TRBD1. V shed 5 bases and J 9 bases; nucleotides not matched to a gene: 11. In germline, CDR1 is SGHTA, CDR2 FQGNSA. This CDR3 contains 15 residues.

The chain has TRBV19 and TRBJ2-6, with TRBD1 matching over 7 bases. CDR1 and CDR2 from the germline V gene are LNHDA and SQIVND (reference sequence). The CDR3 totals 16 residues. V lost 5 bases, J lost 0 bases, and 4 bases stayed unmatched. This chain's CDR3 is CASSPDRDSGANVLTF. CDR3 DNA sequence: TGTGCCAGTAGTCCAGACAGGGACTCTGGGGCCAACGTCCTGACTTTC.

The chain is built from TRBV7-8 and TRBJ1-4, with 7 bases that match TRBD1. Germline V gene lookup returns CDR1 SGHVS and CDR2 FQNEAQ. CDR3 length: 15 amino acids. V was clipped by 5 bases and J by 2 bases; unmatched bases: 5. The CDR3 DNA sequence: TGTGCCAGCAGCCGCGCAGGGGGTACTAATGAAAAACTGTTTTTT. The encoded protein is CASSRAGGTNEKLFF.

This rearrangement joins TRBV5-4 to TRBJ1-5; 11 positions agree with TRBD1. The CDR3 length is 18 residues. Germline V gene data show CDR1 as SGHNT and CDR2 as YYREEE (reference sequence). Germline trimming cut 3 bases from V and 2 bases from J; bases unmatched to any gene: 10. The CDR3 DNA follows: TGTGCCAGCAGCTCGGGGACAGGGGGAAGTGTAGGCAATCAGCCCCAGCATTTT. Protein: CASSSGTGGSVGNQPQHF.

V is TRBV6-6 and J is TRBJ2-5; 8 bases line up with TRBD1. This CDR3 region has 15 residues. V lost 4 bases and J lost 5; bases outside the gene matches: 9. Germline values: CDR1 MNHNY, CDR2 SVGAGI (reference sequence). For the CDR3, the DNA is TGTGCCAGCAGTTCGGGGAGCTGGACAGGGGAGACCCAGTACTTC. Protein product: CASSSGSWTGETQYF.

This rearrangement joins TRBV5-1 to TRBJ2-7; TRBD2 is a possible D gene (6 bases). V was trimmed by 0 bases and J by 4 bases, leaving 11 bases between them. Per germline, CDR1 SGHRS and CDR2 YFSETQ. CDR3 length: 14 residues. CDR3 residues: CASSLAGDGYEQYF. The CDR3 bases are TGCGCCAGCAGCTTGGCGGGGGATGGGTACGAGCAGTACTTC.

CDR3 in amino acids: CASSLGQNNYGYTF. CDR3 DNA: TGCGCCAGCAGCTTAGGACAGAATAACTATGGCTACACCTTC. The V gene is TRBV5-1, the J gene TRBJ1-2, with a weak D call TRBD1 (6 bases). Germline CDR1 reads SGHRS; CDR2 reads YFSETQ. This CDR3 has 14 residues. The V end was cut by 2 bases, the J end by 1 base, with 9 bases between.

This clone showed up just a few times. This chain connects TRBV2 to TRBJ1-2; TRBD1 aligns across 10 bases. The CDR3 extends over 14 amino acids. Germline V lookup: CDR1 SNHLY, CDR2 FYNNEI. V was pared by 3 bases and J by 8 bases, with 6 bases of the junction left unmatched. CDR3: CASSETGGAGGYTF. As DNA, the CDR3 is TGTGCCAGCAGTGAGACAGGGGGCGCGGGGGGCTACACCTTC.

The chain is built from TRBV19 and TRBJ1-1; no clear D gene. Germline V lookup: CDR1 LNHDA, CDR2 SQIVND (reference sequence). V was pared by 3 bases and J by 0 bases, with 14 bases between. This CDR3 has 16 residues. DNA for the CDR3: TGTGCCAGTAGTATCTTCGGGAAACCTATGAACACTGAAGCTTTCTTT. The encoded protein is CASSIFGKPMNTEAFF.

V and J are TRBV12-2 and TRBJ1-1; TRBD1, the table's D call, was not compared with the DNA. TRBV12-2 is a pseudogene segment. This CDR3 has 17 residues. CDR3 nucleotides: TGTGCAAGTCGCTTAGTGGTCCCGGGACACCAGAACACTGAAGCTTTCTTT. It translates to CASRLVVPGHQNTEAFF.

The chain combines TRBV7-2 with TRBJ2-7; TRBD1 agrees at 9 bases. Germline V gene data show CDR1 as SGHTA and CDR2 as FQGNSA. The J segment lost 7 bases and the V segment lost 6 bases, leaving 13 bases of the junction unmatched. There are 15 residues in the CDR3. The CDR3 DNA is TGTGCCAGCAGGCCCGGGACAGGGTTAACTGGGGAGCAGTACTTC. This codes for CASRPGTGLTGEQYF.

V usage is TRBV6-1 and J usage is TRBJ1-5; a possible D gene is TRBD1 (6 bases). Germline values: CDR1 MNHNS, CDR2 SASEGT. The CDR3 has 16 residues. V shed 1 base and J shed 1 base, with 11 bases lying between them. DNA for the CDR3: TGTGCCAGCAGTGAAGGAGTGACAGGAAGCAATCAGCCCCAGCATTTT. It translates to CASSEGVTGSNQPQHF.

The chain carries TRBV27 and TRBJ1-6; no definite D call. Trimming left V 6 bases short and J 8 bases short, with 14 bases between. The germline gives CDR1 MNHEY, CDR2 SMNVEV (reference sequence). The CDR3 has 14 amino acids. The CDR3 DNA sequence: TGTGCCAGCAGCCCGGACTGGTCGGATTCACCCCTCCACTTT. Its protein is CASSPDWSDSPLHF.

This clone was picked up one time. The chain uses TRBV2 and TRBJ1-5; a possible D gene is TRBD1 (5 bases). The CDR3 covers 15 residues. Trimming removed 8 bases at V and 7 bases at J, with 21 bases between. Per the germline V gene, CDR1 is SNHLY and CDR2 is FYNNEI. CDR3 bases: TGTGCCAGCGACCCTGACGCCGGGGGGGGACAGCCCCAGCATTTT. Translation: CASDPDAGGGQPQHF.

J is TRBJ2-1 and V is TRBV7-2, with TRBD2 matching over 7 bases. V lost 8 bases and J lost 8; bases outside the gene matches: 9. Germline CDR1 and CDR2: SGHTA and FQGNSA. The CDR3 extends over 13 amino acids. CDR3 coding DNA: TGTGCCAGCGGCGGGAGTGGGGTCTATGAGCAGTTCTTC. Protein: CASGGSGVYEQFF.

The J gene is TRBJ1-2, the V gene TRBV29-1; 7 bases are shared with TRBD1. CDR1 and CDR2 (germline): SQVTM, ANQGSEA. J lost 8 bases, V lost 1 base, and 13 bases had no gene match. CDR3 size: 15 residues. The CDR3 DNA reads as TGCAGCGTTGAAGTCCGCCCCTGGACAGGCAAAGGCTACACCTTC. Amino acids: CSVEVRPWTGKGYTF.

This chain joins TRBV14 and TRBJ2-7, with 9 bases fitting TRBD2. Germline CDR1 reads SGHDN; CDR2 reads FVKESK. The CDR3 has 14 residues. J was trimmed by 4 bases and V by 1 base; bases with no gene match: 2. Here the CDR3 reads CASSQAAGGYEQYF. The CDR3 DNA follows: TGTGCCAGCAGCCAAGCAGCGGGGGGTTACGAGCAGTACTTC.